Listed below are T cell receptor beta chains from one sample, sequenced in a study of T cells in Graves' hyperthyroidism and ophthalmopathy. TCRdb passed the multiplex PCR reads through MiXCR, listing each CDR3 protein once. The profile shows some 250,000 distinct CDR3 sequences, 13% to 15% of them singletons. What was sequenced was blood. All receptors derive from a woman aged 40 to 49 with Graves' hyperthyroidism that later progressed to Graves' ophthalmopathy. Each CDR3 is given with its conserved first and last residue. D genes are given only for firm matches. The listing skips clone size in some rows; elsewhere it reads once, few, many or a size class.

CDR3 DNA: TGTGCCAGCAGACAGGGTTGGAGTCTGTACTTC; CDR3 protein: CASRQGWSLYF; D gene: NA; V gene: TRBV28; J gene: TRBJ2-5; clone size: many
CDR3 DNA: TGTGCCAGCAGTTTACCGTGGTACGAGCAGTACTTC; CDR3 protein: CASSLPWYEQYF; D gene: NA; V gene: TRBV28; J gene: TRBJ2-7; clone size: many
CDR3 DNA: TGTGCCAGCAGCTTACCGGACCCCCGTAATGAAAAACTGTTTTTT; CDR3 protein: CASSLPDPRNEKLFF; D gene: NA; V gene: TRBV7-9; J gene: TRBJ1-4; clone size: many
CDR3 DNA: TGTGCCAGCAGCCAAGATGATTCCCCTCTAGCGGGGGGGGAGACCCAGTACTTC; CDR3 protein: CASSQDDSPLAGGETQYF; D gene: TRBD2; V gene: TRBV14; J gene: TRBJ2-5; clone size: NA
CDR3 DNA: TGTGCCAGCAGTATCAGCGGGGAACCCTACGAGCAGTACTTC; CDR3 protein: CASSISGEPYEQYF; D gene: TRBD2; V gene: TRBV6-1; J gene: TRBJ2-7; clone size: many
CDR3 DNA: TGCAGTGCTAGTGGACAGGACAGCACAGATACGCAGTATTTT; CDR3 protein: CSASGQDSTDTQYF; D gene: TRBD1; V gene: TRBV20-1; J gene: TRBJ2-3; clone size: many
CDR3 DNA: TGCAGTGCTACCACAGGGGGCGCGGTGAACACTGAAGCTTTCTTT; CDR3 protein: CSATTGGAVNTEAFF; D gene: TRBD1; V gene: TRBV20-1; J gene: TRBJ1-1; clone size: many
CDR3 DNA: TGTGCCACCAGTGACTCAACAGGGGGCCACACCGGGGAGCTGTTTTTT; CDR3 protein: CATSDSTGGHTGELFF; D gene: TRBD1; V gene: TRBV24-1; J gene: TRBJ2-2; clone size: many
CDR3 DNA: TGTACCACCAGTGACGCGGGACCCCATCCCGGGACCCAGTACTTC; CDR3 protein: CTTSDAGPHPGTQYF; D gene: NA; V gene: TRBV24-1; J gene: TRBJ2-5; clone size: NA
CDR3 DNA: TGTGCCAGCAGTTTCAAGGGGGATTCACCCCTCCACTTT; CDR3 protein: CASSFKGDSPLHF; D gene: NA; V gene: TRBV12-3/TRBV12-4; J gene: TRBJ1-6; clone size: many
CDR3 DNA: TGTGCCAGCAGTCCAACAGGGGTGGAGAAAAAACTGTTTTTT; CDR3 protein: CASSPTGVEKKLFF; D gene: TRBD1; V gene: TRBV28; J gene: TRBJ1-4; clone size: many
CDR3 DNA: TGCAGTGCTAGAAAGACGGCAACTAATGAAAAACTGTTTTTT; CDR3 protein: CSARKTATNEKLFF; D gene: NA; V gene: TRBV20-1; J gene: TRBJ1-4; clone size: many
CDR3 DNA: TGCGCCAGCAGCCAAGAAGGGGGGGGACAGGTTTATGGGGCCAACGTCCTGACTTTC; CDR3 protein: CASSQEGGGQVYGANVLTF; D gene: NA; V gene: TRBV4-1; J gene: TRBJ2-6; clone size: few
CDR3 DNA: TGCAGTGCTAGACCGCGCGGGGTAGCGGGAGTGGTCGAGCAGTACTTC; CDR3 protein: CSARPRGVAGVVEQYF; D gene: TRBD2; V gene: TRBV20-1; J gene: TRBJ2-7; clone size: many
CDR3 DNA: TGTGCCAGCAGCTTGGAGCTAGCGCAAGAGACCCAGTACTTC; CDR3 protein: CASSLELAQETQYF; D gene: NA; V gene: TRBV5-4; J gene: TRBJ2-5; clone size: NA
CDR3 DNA: TGTGCCAGCAGCTTGGCGGCGGGAGATTACAATGAGCAGTTCTTC; CDR3 protein: CASSLAAGDYNEQFF; D gene: TRBD2; V gene: TRBV7-3; J gene: TRBJ2-1; clone size: NA
CDR3 DNA: TGCAGTGCTAGAGCCTCAGGGGACAGAACTTTCTCTAACTATGGCTACACCTTC; CDR3 protein: CSARASGDRTFSNYGYTF; D gene: TRBD1; V gene: TRBV20-1; J gene: TRBJ1-2; clone size: many
CDR3 DNA: TGCGCCAGCGGAGATGGGGGCCTGTACTTC; CDR3 protein: CASGDGGLYF; D gene: NA; V gene: TRBV4-1; J gene: TRBJ2-5; clone size: many
CDR3 DNA: TGTGCCAGCAGTCAAAACCGGGACAGGGGCTCACCCCTCCACTTT; CDR3 protein: CASSQNRDRGSPLHF; D gene: TRBD1; V gene: TRBV6-1; J gene: TRBJ1-6; clone size: NA
CDR3 DNA: TGTGCCAGCAGTTACTCACTGGCAATCACTGAAGCTTTCTTT; CDR3 protein: CASSYSLAITEAFF; D gene: NA; V gene: TRBV6-2/TRBV6-3; J gene: TRBJ1-1; clone size: once
CDR3 DNA: TGTGCCAGCAGTCTCCCGGGACTAGTCCCTAATGAGCAGTTCTTC; CDR3 protein: CASSLPGLVPNEQFF; D gene: TRBD2; V gene: TRBV27; J gene: TRBJ2-1; clone size: many
CDR3 DNA: TGTGCCAGCAGTTTAACCACGAAGGCTTTCTTT; CDR3 protein: CASSLTTKAFF; D gene: NA; V gene: TRBV28; J gene: TRBJ1-1; clone size: NA
CDR3 DNA: TGTGCCAGCAGCGTAACCGGGACAGGGGGGCGGTATGAGCAGTTCTTC; CDR3 protein: CASSVTGTGGRYEQFF; D gene: TRBD1; V gene: TRBV9; J gene: TRBJ2-1; clone size: many
CDR3 DNA: TGTGCCAGCTCACCTATTCAGCCATCTGGACTAGCGGGAGAGACCCAGTACTTC; CDR3 protein: CASSPIQPSGLAGETQYF; D gene: TRBD2; V gene: TRBV18; J gene: TRBJ2-5; clone size: many
CDR3 DNA: TGTGCCAGCAGTTACTCGGTCCATTCGGGAATCTATGGCTACACCTTC; CDR3 protein: CASSYSVHSGIYGYTF; D gene: NA; V gene: TRBV6-5; J gene: TRBJ1-2; clone size: few
CDR3 DNA: TGCAGCGCAAGCGGGAGCACCGGGGAGCTGTTTTTT; CDR3 protein: CSASGSTGELFF; D gene: TRBD2; V gene: TRBV29-1; J gene: TRBJ2-2; clone size: many
CDR3 DNA: TGTGCCAGCTCATCGGACAGCTACGAGCAGTACTTC; CDR3 protein: CASSSDSYEQYF; D gene: NA; V gene: TRBV18; J gene: TRBJ2-7; clone size: medium-sized
CDR3 DNA: TGTGCCAGCAGTGCGGCTAGCGGGAGTGTATTTGAGCAGTTCTTC; CDR3 protein: CASSAASGSVFEQFF; D gene: TRBD2; V gene: TRBV27; J gene: TRBJ2-1; clone size: many
CDR3 DNA: TGTGCCAGCAGCTTAGGTGGGACAGGGGCGGATACGCAGTATTTT; CDR3 protein: CASSLGGTGADTQYF; D gene: TRBD1; V gene: TRBV13; J gene: TRBJ2-3; clone size: few
CDR3 DNA: TGTGCCAGCAGTTACTCTTGGGGTACTGGGGCCAACGTCCTGACTTTC; CDR3 protein: CASSYSWGTGANVLTF; D gene: NA; V gene: TRBV6-5; J gene: TRBJ2-6; clone size: many
CDR3 DNA: TGTGCCAGTACCGCCCGGGGGCGGCCTAGCACAGATACGCAGTATTTT; CDR3 protein: CASTARGRPSTDTQYF; D gene: NA; V gene: TRBV19; J gene: TRBJ2-3; clone size: NA
CDR3 DNA: TGTGCCAGCAGCTTAGAGGTCGTACCAATGAAGGAGCAGTTCTTC; CDR3 protein: CASSLEVVPMKEQFF; D gene: NA; V gene: TRBV7-2; J gene: TRBJ2-1; clone size: NA
CDR3 DNA: TGTGCCACCAGTGATTTTCCTGAGGGGGTTGAGAGCAATCAGCCCCAGCATTTT; CDR3 protein: CATSDFPEGVESNQPQHF; D gene: NA; V gene: TRBV24-1; J gene: TRBJ1-5; clone size: many
CDR3 DNA: TGCGCCAGCAGCTTCGGTTCTTTCAACTACGAGCAGTACTTC; CDR3 protein: CASSFGSFNYEQYF; D gene: NA; V gene: TRBV5-1; J gene: TRBJ2-7; clone size: many
CDR3 DNA: TGTGCCTGGAGTGTAATCGGAAACACCATATATTTT; CDR3 protein: CAWSVIGNTIYF; D gene: NA; V gene: TRBV30; J gene: TRBJ1-3; clone size: many
CDR3 DNA: TGCAGTGCTAGGATCCTTAACGCAGATACGCAGTATTTT; CDR3 protein: CSARILNADTQYF; D gene: NA; V gene: TRBV20-1; J gene: TRBJ2-3; clone size: many
CDR3 DNA: TGTGCCAGCAGCCAGCTAGCGGGACCCCCTGGGGAGACCCAGTACTTC; CDR3 protein: CASSQLAGPPGETQYF; D gene: TRBD2; V gene: TRBV5-4; J gene: TRBJ2-5; clone size: NA
CDR3 DNA: TGTGCCAGCAGCACCGAAGGACAGGGGAATACAGATACGCAGTATTTT; CDR3 protein: CASSTEGQGNTDTQYF; D gene: TRBD1; V gene: TRBV13; J gene: TRBJ2-3; clone size: many
CDR3 DNA: TGTGCCAGCAGCGCCCAACTAGCGGGAGGGACAGATACGCAGTATTTT; CDR3 protein: CASSAQLAGGTDTQYF; D gene: TRBD2; V gene: TRBV9; J gene: TRBJ2-3; clone size: NA
CDR3 DNA: TGTGCCAGCAGCGAGGGACTAGCGGGAGGCGGCACAGATACGCAGTATTTT; CDR3 protein: CASSEGLAGGGTDTQYF; D gene: TRBD2; V gene: TRBV9; J gene: TRBJ2-3; clone size: many
CDR3 DNA: TGTGCCAGCACCGCTCCTGGCGGGAGGGCCACCGGGGAGCTGTTTTTT; CDR3 protein: CASTAPGGRATGELFF; D gene: TRBD2; V gene: TRBV6-1; J gene: TRBJ2-2; clone size: few
CDR3 DNA: TGTGCCAGCAGCTTCCGTGACAAGTCCTACGAGCAGTACTTC; CDR3 protein: CASSFRDKSYEQYF; D gene: NA; V gene: TRBV5-4; J gene: TRBJ2-7; clone size: few
CDR3 DNA: TGCGCCAGCAGCCACCGACTAGCGGGAATCTACGAGCAGTACTTC; CDR3 protein: CASSHRLAGIYEQYF; D gene: TRBD2; V gene: TRBV4-1; J gene: TRBJ2-7; clone size: many
CDR3 DNA: TGTGCCAGCAGCCTAGCTTACCCGACAGGGATCGAGCAGTACTTC; CDR3 protein: CASSLAYPTGIEQYF; D gene: TRBD1; V gene: TRBV11-2; J gene: TRBJ2-7; clone size: many
CDR3 DNA: TGTGCCACCAGCAGGACTAGCTTCTACGAGCAGTACTTC; CDR3 protein: CATSRTSFYEQYF; D gene: TRBD2; V gene: TRBV15; J gene: TRBJ2-7; clone size: many
CDR3 DNA: TGTGCCTGGAGTGTACCTCAACCGTATTATAGCAATCAGCCCCAGCATTTT; CDR3 protein: CAWSVPQPYYSNQPQHF; D gene: NA; V gene: TRBV30; J gene: TRBJ1-5; clone size: NA
CDR3 DNA: TGTGCCAGCAGCTCCGTACTTCCCGGGACTAGCGGGAGAGGCCGCACCGGGGAGCTGTTTTTT; CDR3 protein: CASSSVLPGTSGRGRTGELFF; D gene: TRBD2; V gene: TRBV7-9; J gene: TRBJ2-2; clone size: NA
CDR3 DNA: TGTGCCAGCAGCCTAGCCAAGGACGGGAGAAAGGAGCAGTACTTC; CDR3 protein: CASSLAKDGRKEQYF; D gene: NA; V gene: TRBV7-2; J gene: TRBJ2-7; clone size: many
CDR3 DNA: TGTGCCAGCAGTTTAAACAGGGGAGCCTACGAGCAGTACTTC; CDR3 protein: CASSLNRGAYEQYF; D gene: TRBD1; V gene: TRBV12-3/TRBV12-4; J gene: TRBJ2-7; clone size: many
CDR3 DNA: TGTGCCAGCAGTCTGCGGGCGGAGGGGTACGAGCAGTACTTC; CDR3 protein: CASSLRAEGYEQYF; D gene: NA; V gene: TRBV28; J gene: TRBJ2-7; clone size: many
CDR3 DNA: TGTGCCAGCAGCTTGGTTGAAGCCCAAGAGACCCAGTACTTC; CDR3 protein: CASSLVEAQETQYF; D gene: NA; V gene: TRBV7-9; J gene: TRBJ2-5; clone size: many
CDR3 DNA: TGTGCCAGCAGCTCCGGGCCATTACGGCTCAAGAACACTGAAGCTTTCTTT; CDR3 protein: CASSSGPLRLKNTEAFF; D gene: NA; V gene: TRBV7-3; J gene: TRBJ1-1; clone size: many
CDR3 DNA: TGTGCCAGCAGCTTGGTAGTTCGGGGGTTAGGCAATCAGCCCCAGCATTTT; CDR3 protein: CASSLVVRGLGNQPQHF; D gene: NA; V gene: TRBV5-4; J gene: TRBJ1-5; clone size: few
CDR3 DNA: TGTGCCAGCAGTGGCGACAGCTCACGGTCCTACAATGAGCAGTTCTTC; CDR3 protein: CASSGDSSRSYNEQFF; D gene: NA; V gene: TRBV6-1; J gene: TRBJ2-1; clone size: NA
CDR3 DNA: TGTGCCAGTAGTATACCCTCTCCTACTGGGGCCAACGTCCTGACTTTC; CDR3 protein: CASSIPSPTGANVLTF; D gene: NA; V gene: TRBV19; J gene: TRBJ2-6; clone size: few
CDR3 DNA: TGTGCCAGCAGCTTGTGGGTCCAAGTGGCCCCTGGGGATGAGCAGTTCTTC; CDR3 protein: CASSLWVQVAPGDEQFF; D gene: NA; V gene: TRBV11-1; J gene: TRBJ2-1; clone size: many
CDR3 DNA: TGCAGTGCTAGAGGGACTAGCGGGAGGAGTGAGCAGTTCTTC; CDR3 protein: CSARGTSGRSEQFF; D gene: TRBD2; V gene: TRBV20-1; J gene: TRBJ2-1; clone size: once
CDR3 DNA: TGTGCCAGCAGCGCACGGACCGTCGGGAATCCCACAGCGCAGTATTTT; CDR3 protein: CASSARTVGNPTAQYF; D gene: NA; V gene: TRBV9; J gene: TRBJ2-3; clone size: few